These 5 T cell receptor beta chains were sequenced from one sample in a study of T-cell reconstitution after alpha-beta-depleted transplantation in children. Unique molecular identifiers featured in how the TCRbeta library was prepared. TCRdb reanalysed the PCR reads using MiXCR and keeps one entry per CDR3 protein. The sample records around 600,000 distinct CDR3 sequences, roughly a tenth being singletons. The sample here was PBMCs from the stem cell graft donor, taken from the stem cell graft. The receptors were sampled from a human donor who donated a stem cell graft to a child with acute myeloid leukemia.

The CDR3 reads CASSSGGTSNNEQFF. Written as DNA, the CDR3 is TGTGCCAGCAGTTCGGGGGGGACTAGTAACAATGAGCAGTTCTTC. V gene TRBV12-3 or TRBV12-4 combines with J gene TRBJ2-1, with TRBD2 matching over 8 bases. Trimming took 4 bases from V and 5 from J; bases not matched to a gene: 7. The CDR3 consists of 15 residues.

Only a few counts were recorded for this clonotype. The chain uses TRBV12-3 or TRBV12-4 and TRBJ2-1, with TRBD1 identical over 7 bases. The CDR3 extends over 14 amino acids. The junction had 10 bases not matched to a gene; V was cut back by 6 bases and J by 8 bases. The CDR3: CASREQGDGYEQFF. The CDR3, as DNA: TGTGCCAGCAGGGAGCAGGGGGATGGCTATGAGCAGTTCTTC.

This clonotype was seen ten or more times. This chain uses TRBV5-1 with TRBJ2-4; D uncertain. With 0 bases removed from V and 9 bases from J, the gap between germline ends came to 10 bases. This CDR3 has 13 amino acids. Germline lookup yields CDR1 SGHRS and CDR2 YFSETQ. This CDR3 reads CASSLVVAGIQYF. CDR3 DNA sequence: TGCGCCAGCAGCTTGGTTGTAGCAGGCATTCAGTACTTC. The full variable domain, rest sourced from reference TRBV5-1 and TRBJ2-4, is KAGVTQTPRYLIKTRGQQVTLSCSPISGHRSVSWYQQTPGQGLQFLFEYFSETQRNKGNFPGRFSGRQFSNSRSEMNVSTLELGDSALYLCASSLVVAGIQYFGAGTRLSVL.

This clonotype was picked up many times. The chain employs TRBV20-1 and TRBJ1-1, with a possible D match to TRBD1 (6 bases). The V gene lost 5 bases and the J gene lost 2 bases, with 24 bases spanning the gap. This CDR3 spans 17 amino acids. The germline CDR1 and CDR2 sequences are DFQATT and SNEGSKA (reference sequence). CDR3 sequence: CSAPSTQGSGANTEAFF. As DNA, the CDR3 is TGCAGTGCTCCATCGACCCAGGGATCGGGGGCCAACACTGAAGCTTTCTTT.

This clonotype occurred many times. The genes are TRBV27 and TRBJ2-1, with 10 bases aligning to TRBD1. V shed 9 bases, J shed 7 bases, and the junction held 12 bases outside the gene matches. Germline values: CDR1 MNHEY, CDR2 SMNVEV (reference sequence). The CDR3 has 15 amino acids. The CDR3 reads CASSPGTGVSNEQFF. For the CDR3, the DNA is TGTGCCAGTTCGCCAGGGACAGGGGTGTCAAATGAGCAGTTCTTC.